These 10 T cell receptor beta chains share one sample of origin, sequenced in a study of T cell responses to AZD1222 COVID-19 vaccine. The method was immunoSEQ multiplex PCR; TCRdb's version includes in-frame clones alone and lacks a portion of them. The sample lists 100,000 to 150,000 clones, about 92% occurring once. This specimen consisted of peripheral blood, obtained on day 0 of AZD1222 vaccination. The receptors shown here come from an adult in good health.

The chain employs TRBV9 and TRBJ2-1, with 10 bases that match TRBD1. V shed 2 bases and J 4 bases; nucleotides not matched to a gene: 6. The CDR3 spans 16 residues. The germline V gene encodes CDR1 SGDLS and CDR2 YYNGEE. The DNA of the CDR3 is TGTGCCAGCAGCGTGGGAGTGGGACAGGGGTACAATGAGCAGTTCTTC. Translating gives CASSVGVGQGYNEQFF.

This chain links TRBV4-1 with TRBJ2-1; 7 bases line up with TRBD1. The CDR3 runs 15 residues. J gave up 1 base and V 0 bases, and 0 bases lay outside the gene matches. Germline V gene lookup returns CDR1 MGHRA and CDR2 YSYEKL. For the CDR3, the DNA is TGCGCCAGCAGCCAAGACAGGGGGTCCTACAATGAGCAGTTCTTC. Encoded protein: CASSQDRGSYNEQFF.

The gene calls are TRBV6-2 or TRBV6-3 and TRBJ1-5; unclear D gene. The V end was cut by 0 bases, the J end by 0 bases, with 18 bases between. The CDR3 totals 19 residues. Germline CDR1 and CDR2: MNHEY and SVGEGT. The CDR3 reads CASSYSFGLGTPSNQPQHF. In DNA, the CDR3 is TGTGCCAGCAGTTACTCCTTCGGACTCGGTACACCTAGCAATCAGCCCCAGCATTTT.

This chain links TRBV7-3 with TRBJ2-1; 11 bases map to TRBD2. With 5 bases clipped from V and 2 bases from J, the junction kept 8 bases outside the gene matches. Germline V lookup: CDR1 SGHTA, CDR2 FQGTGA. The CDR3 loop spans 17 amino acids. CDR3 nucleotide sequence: TGTGCCAGCAGCCCCCGACTAGCGGGAAACACCTACAATGAGCAGTTCTTC. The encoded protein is CASSPRLAGNTYNEQFF. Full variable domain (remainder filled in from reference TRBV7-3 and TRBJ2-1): GAGVSQTPSNKVTEKGKYVELRCDPISGHTALYWYRQSLGQGPEFLIYFQGTGAADDSGLPNDRFFAVRPEGSVSTLKIQRTERGDSAVYLCASSPRLAGNTYNEQFFGPGTRLTVL.

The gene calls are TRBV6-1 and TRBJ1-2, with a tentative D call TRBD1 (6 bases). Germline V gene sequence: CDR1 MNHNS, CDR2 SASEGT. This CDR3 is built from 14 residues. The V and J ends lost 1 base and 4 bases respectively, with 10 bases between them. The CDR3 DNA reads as TGTGCCAGCAGTGAAGGGGGGGCCGGCTATGGCTACACCTTC. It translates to CASSEGGAGYGYTF.

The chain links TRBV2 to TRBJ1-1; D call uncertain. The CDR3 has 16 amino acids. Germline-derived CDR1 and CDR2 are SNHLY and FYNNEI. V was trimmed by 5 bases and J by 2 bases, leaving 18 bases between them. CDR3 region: CASSLGFEGENTEAFF. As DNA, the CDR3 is TGTGCCAGCAGTTTGGGGTTTGAGGGTGAAAACACTGAAGCTTTCTTT.

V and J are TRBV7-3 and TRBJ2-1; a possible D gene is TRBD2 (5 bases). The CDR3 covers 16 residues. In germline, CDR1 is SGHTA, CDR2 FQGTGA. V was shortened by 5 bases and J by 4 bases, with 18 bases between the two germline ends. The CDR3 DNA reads TGTGCCAGCAGCCCCACTCGGGCTAGCAGTTACAATGAGCAGTTCTTC. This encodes CASSPTRASSYNEQFF.

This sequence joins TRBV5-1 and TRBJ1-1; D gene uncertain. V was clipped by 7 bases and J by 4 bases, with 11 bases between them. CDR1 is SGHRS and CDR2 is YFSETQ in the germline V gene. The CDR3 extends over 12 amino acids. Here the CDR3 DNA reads TGCGCCAGCTTTGACCTGGGCACTGAAGCTTTCTTT. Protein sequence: CASFDLGTEAFF.

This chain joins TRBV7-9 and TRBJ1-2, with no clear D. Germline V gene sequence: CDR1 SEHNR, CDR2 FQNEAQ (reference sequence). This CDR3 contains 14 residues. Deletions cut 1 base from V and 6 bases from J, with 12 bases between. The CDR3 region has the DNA TGTGCCAGCAGCTTAGAAGGCCAAGCGCATGGCTACACCTTC. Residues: CASSLEGQAHGYTF.

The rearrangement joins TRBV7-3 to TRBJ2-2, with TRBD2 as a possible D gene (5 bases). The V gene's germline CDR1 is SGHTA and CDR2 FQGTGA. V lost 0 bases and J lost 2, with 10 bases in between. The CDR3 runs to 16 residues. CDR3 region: CASSLTNGINTGELFF. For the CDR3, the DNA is TGTGCCAGCAGCTTAACAAACGGGATAAACACCGGGGAGCTGTTTTTT.